This TCR beta chain was profiled in a study of regulatory T cells in long-lasting Graves disease (dated by TCRdb to about 2021). For the study in its entirety: Persistent Graves' disease was defined as antithyroid drug treatment for over 5 years with persistently positive TSH receptor autoantibodies. Peripheral blood TCR sequencing and RNA sequencing compared persistent Graves' disease patients with newly diagnosed Graves' disease patients. The study was registered as a clinical trial and conducted in China. TCR sequencing covered 13 persistent and roughly 20 newly diagnosed Graves' disease patients, about 35 samples in total. In the clinical cohort, patients with persistent Graves' disease had used antithyroid drugs for an average of about 9.4 years.

A few counts support this clonotype. Its recognized antigen is unknown. No base quality information exists; no much larger clone differs at one position. Receptors were amplified or captured by multiplex PCR. This sample was sequenced with an Illumina HiSeq 4000. iRepertoire HTBI primers and Arm-PCR amplification of CDR3 regions were used to construct TCR beta libraries. PCR products were gel purified before sequencing. In the authors' own workflow: Across samples, roughly 60 TRBV and 13 to 15 TRBJ segments were identified and used for gene usage analysis of CDR3 amino acid clonotypes. COPE and FqMerger were used to merge filtered high-quality paired reads into contigs. BLAST was used to align contigs to the IMGT TRBV, TRBD and TRBJ reference genes, and CDR3 was defined following IMGT. Any clonotype with a frequency above 0.1% was classified as a highly expanded clone. Repertoire diversity was measured by Shannon entropy, and V-J evenness by the Gini coefficient. A clonotype was considered public if more than one individual shared it. TCRdb itself trimmed the public reads at Q25 with fastp, ran MiXCR and retained productive beta chains. Entries that share a CDR3 protein sequence are merged under the most common genes and DNA. It is TCRdb's table, rather than the study itself, that gives the V and J calls and clone size. The sample includes 300,000 or so distinct CDR3 sequences, with less than 20% observed a single time. The leading ten clones occupy less than 35% of the sample.

The time point label on this specimen signifies: persistent/refractory GD, antithyroid drugs over 5 years with positive TRAb. For both TCR sequencing and RNA sequencing, RNA was extracted from PBMCs using TRIzol. Graves' disease was diagnosed according to American Thyroid Association guidelines. Patients for the study were recruited at an endocrinology department in Xi'an, China. Each patient gave 8.5 to 9.5 milliliters of peripheral blood, collected in an EDTA anticoagulant tube. Ficoll Paque Plus density gradient separation was used to isolate PBMCs, and no additional T cell sorting was done. An Agilent 2100 Bioanalyzer and agarose gel were used to check RNA quality, and a NanoDrop 2000 was used to measure RNA concentration. The investigation overall reported the following: A larger number of public clonotypes was shared among persistent patients (about 2,700) than among newly diagnosed patients (around 970). The small sample size was acknowledged by the authors as a limitation that may reduce accuracy. Compared with newly diagnosed patients, persistent Graves' disease patients had lower TCR Shannon entropy and fewer highly expanded clones, which suggests clonal expansion. Sequencing and analysis were restricted to the TCR beta chain. The study examined only peripheral blood because the primary lesion, thyroid tissue, could not be accessed.

The sample consisted of peripheral blood mononuclear cells (PBMCs), taken when the disease was refractory, from a patient treated with antithyroid drugs. This TCR was recovered from a female donor with Graves disease.

DNA sequence: TGTGCCACCGGCCGCTACGAGCAGTACTTC. It encodes CATGRYEQYF. The rearrangement combines TRBV28 with TRBJ2-7; the D gene lacks a confident call. The trim is 10 bases for V and 3 bases for J, with a gap of 7 bases between the germline ends. According to the germline V gene, CDR1 reads MDHEN and CDR2 reads SYDVKM. There are 10 amino acids in the CDR3, from cysteine to phenylalanine inclusive. Just the 30-base CDR3 DNA is kept, in frame starting at base 1.